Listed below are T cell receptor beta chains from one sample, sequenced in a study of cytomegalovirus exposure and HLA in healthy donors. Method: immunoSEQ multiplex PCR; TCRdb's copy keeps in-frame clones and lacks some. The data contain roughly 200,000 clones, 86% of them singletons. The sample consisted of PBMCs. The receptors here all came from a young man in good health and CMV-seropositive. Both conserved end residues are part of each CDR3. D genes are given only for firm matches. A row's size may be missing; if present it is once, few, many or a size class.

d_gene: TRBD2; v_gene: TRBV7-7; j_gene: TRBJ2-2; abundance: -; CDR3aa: CASSLGAGVKTGELFF; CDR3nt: TGTGCTAGCAGCTTGGGAGCGGGAGTTAAGACCGGGGAGCTGTTTTTT
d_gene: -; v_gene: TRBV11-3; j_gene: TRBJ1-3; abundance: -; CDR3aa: CASSLWPGTGNTIYF; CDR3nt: TGTGCCAGCAGCTTATGGCCGGGGACTGGAAACACCATATATTTT
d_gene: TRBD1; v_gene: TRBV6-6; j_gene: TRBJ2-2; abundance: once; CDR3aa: CASRQGGDNTGELFF; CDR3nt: TGTGCCAGCCGACAGGGGGGGGACAACACCGGGGAGCTGTTTTTT
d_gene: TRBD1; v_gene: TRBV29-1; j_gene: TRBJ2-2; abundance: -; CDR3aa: CSVASTGGRRTGELFF; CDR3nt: TGCAGCGTGGCTTCGACAGGGGGCAGGAGAACCGGGGAGCTGTTTTTT
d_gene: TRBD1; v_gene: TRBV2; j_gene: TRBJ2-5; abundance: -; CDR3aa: CARDRGRETQYF; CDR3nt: TGTGCCAGGGACAGGGGGCGGGAGACCCAGTACTTC
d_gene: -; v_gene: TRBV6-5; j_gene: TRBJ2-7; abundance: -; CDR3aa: CASSSPRGSGEQYF; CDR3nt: TGTGCCAGCAGTTCCCCCAGAGGGTCGGGCGAGCAGTACTTC
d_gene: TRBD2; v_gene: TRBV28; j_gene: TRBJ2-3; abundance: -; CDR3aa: CASNLKTDSGTTDTQYF; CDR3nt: TGTGCCAGCAACCTGAAGACCGATAGCGGGACCACAGATACGCAGTATTTT
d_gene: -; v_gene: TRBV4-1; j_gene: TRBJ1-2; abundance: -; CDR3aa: CASSQLRTPTPYGYTF; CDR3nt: TGCGCCAGCAGCCAATTAAGGACCCCTACCCCCTATGGCTACACCTTC
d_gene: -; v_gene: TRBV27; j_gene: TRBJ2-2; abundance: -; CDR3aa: CASSSDSGELFF; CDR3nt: TGTGCCAGCAGTTCAGATTCCGGGGAGCTGTTTTTT
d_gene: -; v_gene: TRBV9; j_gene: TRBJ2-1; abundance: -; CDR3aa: CASSVGGNSYNEQFF; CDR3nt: TGTGCCAGCAGCGTAGGGGGAAACTCCTACAATGAGCAGTTCTTC
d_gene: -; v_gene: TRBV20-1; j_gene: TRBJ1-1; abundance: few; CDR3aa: CSAKGAGKAFF; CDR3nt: TGCAGTGCTAAAGGTGCAGGGAAAGCTTTCTTT
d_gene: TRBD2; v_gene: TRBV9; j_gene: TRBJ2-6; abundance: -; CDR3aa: CASSPPSGSASGANVLTF; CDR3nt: TGTGCCAGCAGCCCTCCTAGCGGGAGCGCCTCTGGGGCCAACGTCCTGACTTTC
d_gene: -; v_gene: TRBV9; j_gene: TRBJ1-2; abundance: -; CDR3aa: CASSVGTAGYGYTF; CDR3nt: TGTGCCAGCAGCGTAGGGACAGCCGGCTATGGCTACACCTTC
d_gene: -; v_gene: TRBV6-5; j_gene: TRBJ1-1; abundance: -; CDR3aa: CASSYSVGLNTEAFF; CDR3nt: TGTGCCAGCAGTTACTCTGTCGGCCTGAACACTGAAGCTTTCTTT
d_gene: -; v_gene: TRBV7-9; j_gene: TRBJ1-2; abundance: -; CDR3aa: CASSPGAQGLGYTF; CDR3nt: TGTGCCAGCAGCCCCGGGGCGCAGGGGCTTGGCTACACCTTC
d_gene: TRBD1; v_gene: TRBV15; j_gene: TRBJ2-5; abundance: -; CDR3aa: CATSREGTGGGETQYF; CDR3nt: TGTGCCACCAGCAGAGAGGGCACAGGGGGCGGGGAGACCCAGTACTTC
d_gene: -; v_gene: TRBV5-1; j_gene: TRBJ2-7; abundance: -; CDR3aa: CASSLGALGGQYF; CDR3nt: TGCGCCAGCAGCTTGGGGGCCTTGGGCGGGCAGTACTTC
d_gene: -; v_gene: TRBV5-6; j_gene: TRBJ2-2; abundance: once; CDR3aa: CASSLVRDTNTGELFF; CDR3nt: TGTGCCAGCAGCTTGGTTAGGGACACTAACACCGGGGAGCTGTTTTTT
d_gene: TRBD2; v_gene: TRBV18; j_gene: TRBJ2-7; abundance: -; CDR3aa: CASSLPTSGAGEQYF; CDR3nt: TGTGCCAGCTCACTTCCGACTAGCGGGGCCGGGGAGCAGTACTTC
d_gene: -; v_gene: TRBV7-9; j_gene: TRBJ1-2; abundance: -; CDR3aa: CASSRLDGYTF; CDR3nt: TGTGCCAGCAGCCGCTTAGACGGCTACACCTTC
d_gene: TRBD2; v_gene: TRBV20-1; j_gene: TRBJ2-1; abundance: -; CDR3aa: CSAGRTSPFF; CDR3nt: TGCAGTGCGGGGCGGACTAGCCCGTTCTTC
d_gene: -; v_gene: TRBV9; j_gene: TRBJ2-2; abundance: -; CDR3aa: CASSAGHSANTGELFF; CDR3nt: TGTGCCAGCAGCGCGGGACATTCGGCGAACACCGGGGAGCTGTTTTTT